This TCR beta chain came from a study of blood T cell repertoires in COVID-19 (dated by TCRdb to 2018 to 2021). With regard to the full study: Collaborator samples came from the United States, Italy and Spain and covered acute and convalescent phases of COVID-19. The repertoires were made available in a free public database intended to serve as a resource for research on the immune response to SARS-CoV-2. Samples came from the ongoing ImmuneRACE study (first 160 participants) plus 1,254 subjects from 6 global collaborators. Where available, HLA class I and class II types were obtained from metadata supplied by the sample provider rather than from assay-based typing. The prospective study material was composed of cDNA or gDNA derived from T cells, B-cell-depleted T cells, or PBMCs. Deeply sampled blood TCRbeta repertoires from subjects exposed to, actively infected with, or recovered from COVID-19 were included in the dataset. Nearly every sample came with metadata listing a de-identified subject ID, COVID-19 status, age in years and sex. Overall results and qualifications from the work: How much clinical and demographic metadata was included differed by source and by participant, and the metadata was provided uncurated.

Trimming removed 4 bases from V and 1 base from J; the gene matches leave 3 bases unexplained. The germline V gene encodes CDR1 MNHEY and CDR2 SVGAGI. Reading from cysteine to phenylalanine, the CDR3 counts 14 amino acids. Only the CDR3 part of the read is kept: 42 bases, read in frame from the first base. A note on this clone: Its binding antigen is unknown. No clone much larger than this one lies a single base away; base qualities are absent.

Participants in the prospective study were aged roughly 18 to 100 years, lived in over 20 United States geographic areas, and enrolled through a virtual design. In the prospective study, cohorts were assigned on the basis of participant-reported clinical history obtained from a screening survey and a study questionnaire. Exposed participants had been in contact, within 2 weeks of entering the study, with a person who had a PCR-confirmed or clinician-diagnosed case of COVID-19. In the prospective study, whole blood, serum and a nasopharyngeal or oropharyngeal swab were collected from each participant by mobile phlebotomists. Prospective study participants could optionally give additional blood draws and questionnaires over an approximately two-month period. Prospective study blood samples were shipped either frozen or at room temperature before DNA extraction. TCRbeta CDR3 regions were amplified from genomic DNA by means of the immunoSEQ Assay, a bias-controlled multiplex PCR. As for the authors' bioinformatics: Within the assay, amplification of reference gene primers was used to estimate how many nucleated cells each sample contained. To quantify the absolute abundance of each unique TCRbeta CDR3 rearrangement, sequence reads were collapsed and filtered. For each sample, productive Simpson clonality was calculated as the square root of Simpson's diversity index over productive rearrangements. TCRdb took over this immuneACCESS table, retaining in-frame rearrangements with V and J assigned. Such tables are incomplete; in checked studies, under half of the missing clones stem from an unresolved V gene, and the remainder is unexplained. D and trimming were read from the DNA, whereas the V and J calls and clone size are those reported in that table. A total of approximately 300,000 clones appear in this sample, 90% to 95% of them only once. The top ten clones comprise 3.5% to 5% of the sample.

Recombination linked TRBV6-5 to TRBJ1-1; 7 central bases correspond to TRBD1. Sequencing input: PBMCs or T cells enriched from blood (not recorded which). The TCR sequence derives from a woman aged 30 to 39 who had been exposed to COVID-19. The DNA sequence is given as TGTGCCAGCAGTTGGGACAGAGGGAACACTGAAGCTTTCTTT. Translation gives CASSWDRGNTEAFF.